The 28 T cell receptor beta chains in this list originate from one sample, sequenced in a study of immune characterization of retroperitoneal liposarcoma. TCRdb reprocessed the PCR reads with MiXCR, giving one entry per CDR3 protein. The sample records about 2,600 distinct CDR3 sequences, more than 35% being singletons. Sequenced: tumor tissue. These receptors all come from a male donor with retroperitoneal liposarcoma.

The CDR3 coding sequence is TGTGCCAGCAAAAGCGCCTCTAAGCGGGAGCAGTACTTC. It yields the protein CASKSASKREQYF. The rearrangement joins TRBV6-1 to TRBJ2-1; D perhaps matches TRBD2 (5 bases). Near its end, the DNA agrees better with TRBJ2-7, so the J call may be wrong. From germline, CDR1 is MNHNS and CDR2 SASEGT. This CDR3 is 13 amino acids long.

There are a few counts of this clonotype. This may be a read error: a much more frequent sequence differs by one nucleotide. The chain joins TRBV11-3 to TRBJ2-7, with D perhaps TRBD1 (6 bases). The CDR3 length is 12 residues. Trimming shortened V by 5 bases and J by 2 bases, and 7 bases separated the two germline ends. Germline CDR1 SGHNT, CDR2 YENEEA. The CDR3 nucleotides are TGTGCCAGCAGCCAGGGGCCCTACGAGCAGTACTTC. This sequence encodes CASSQGPYEQYF. Filled out from reference TRBV11-3 and TRBJ2-7, the complete variable domain reads EAGVVQSPRYKIIEKKQPVAFWCNPISGHNTLYWYLQNLGQGPELLIRYENEEAVDDSQLPKDRFSAERLKGVDSTLKIQPAELGDSAVYLCASSQGPYEQYFGPGTRLTVT.

With respect to this clonotype: Sequence at one end of the junction differs from germline and may be a read error. The genes are TRBV12-3 or TRBV12-4 and TRBJ2-1; D tentatively fits TRBD1 or TRBD2 (5 bases each). The J call could be wrong; TRBJ2-7 is a better fit for the DNA end. This CDR3 has 18 residues. CDR3 DNA sequence: TGTGCCAACAGTTTATTTATAGGGGTAGCGCTCAGCAACAATGAGCAGTACTTC. Encoded protein: CANSLFIGVALSNNEQYF.

The chain recombines TRBV27 with TRBJ2-3; a possible D gene is TRBD1 (6 bases). The CDR3 consists of 15 residues. Germline V gene lookup returns CDR1 MNHEY and CDR2 SMNVEV (reference sequence). V was clipped by 8 bases and J by 0 bases, with 15 bases between them. DNA for the CDR3: TGTGCCAGCTATGCCTTGGGGGCAAGCACAGATACGCAGTATTTT. Its translation: CASYALGASTDTQYF.

The J gene is TRBJ2-5, the V gene TRBV6-1; possibly TRBD1 or TRBD2 for D (5 bases each). The CDR3 contains 14 residues. CDR1 is MNHNS and CDR2 is SASEGT in the germline V gene. Trimming removed 1 base from V and 5 bases from J, with 11 bases in between. The CDR3 nucleotides read TGTGCCAGCAGTGAAGGTGGGACCCTGGAGACCCAGTACTTC. Protein sequence: CASSEGGTLETQYF.

The rearrangement joins TRBV7-6 to TRBJ2-1; D is unclear. TRBJ2-7 explains the end of the DNA better; the J call may be wrong. The CDR3 totals 13 residues. Germline V lookup: CDR1 SGHVS, CDR2 FNYEAQ. CDR3 DNA sequence: TGTGCCAGCAGCTATAAAGACGGCTACGAGCAGTACTTC. Translated, it gives CASSYKDGYEQYF.

This clonotype is medium-sized. The V call is TRBV12-3 or TRBV12-4, the J call TRBJ1-2, with D possibly TRBD1 on 5 matching bases. Trimming removed 7 bases at V and 5 bases at J, with 11 bases between. The CDR3 covers 12 residues. CDR3: CASNPGAYGYTF. As DNA, the CDR3 is TGTGCCAGCAACCCCGGGGCATATGGCTACACCTTC.

This CDR3 reads CASRGSAGHLTYEQYF. DNA for the CDR3: TGTGCCAGCAGGGGTTCGGCAGGCCACCTGACCTACGAGCAGTACTTC. The rearrangement links TRBV27 to TRBJ2-3; D unresolved. The end of the DNA aligns better with TRBJ2-7, so the J call may be wrong. This CDR3 has 16 amino acids. Germline V lookup: CDR1 MNHEY, CDR2 SMNVEV (reference sequence).

The chain joins TRBV7-6 to TRBJ1-6, with D perhaps matching TRBD1 (6 bases). Germline V lookup: CDR1 SGHVS, CDR2 FNYEAQ. Trimming removed 6 bases at V and 8 bases at J, with 14 bases between. This CDR3 comprises 14 residues. The CDR3 DNA reads TGTGCCAGCAGACCACAGGGAGGGGATTCACCCCTCCACTTT. Amino acids: CASRPQGGDSPLHF. The entire variable domain, with the rest obtained from reference TRBV7-6 and TRBJ1-6, is as follows: GAGVSQSPRYKVTKRGQDVALRCDPISGHVSLYWYRQALGQGPEFLTYFNYEAQQDKSGLPNDRFSAERPEGSISTLTIQRTEQRDSAMYRCASRPQGGDSPLHFGNGTRLTVT.

Only a few counts were recorded for this clonotype. This rearrangement joins TRBV6-1 to TRBJ1-4, with D hard to call. The V gene's germline CDR1 is MNHNS and CDR2 SASEGT. The V gene lost 8 bases and the J gene lost 7 bases, with 20 bases spanning the gap. The CDR3 spans 15 residues. CDR3 region: CASSAEGGFIEKLFF. The DNA for the CDR3 is TGTGCCAGCTCGGCCGAAGGCGGGTTCATTGAAAAACTGTTTTTT.

The sample holds a few counts of this clonotype. This chain joins TRBV12-3 or TRBV12-4 and TRBJ2-2; 12 bases match TRBD2. There are 17 residues in the CDR3. J gave up 4 bases and V 6 bases, and 9 bases lay outside the gene matches. Here the CDR3 DNA reads TGTGCCAGCAGCCCACCGGGACTAGCGGGTTCCACCGGGGAGCTGTTTTTT. Translated, it gives CASSPPGLAGSTGELFF.

Sample share makes this clonotype medium-sized (0.01 to 0.1%). This chain links TRBV11-3 with TRBJ1-1; no reliable D call. V dropped 1 base and J dropped 1 base, with 7 bases sitting between them. The germline V gene encodes CDR1 SGHNT and CDR2 YENEEA. The CDR3 contains 14 residues. The chain's CDR3 is CASSLGNRNTEAFF. The CDR3 nucleotides are TGTGCCAGCAGCTTAGGCAACAGGAACACTGAAGCTTTCTTT.

The J gene is TRBJ1-1, the V gene TRBV6-6, with 9 bases aligning to TRBD1. CDR1 MNHNY and CDR2 SVGAGI come from the germline V gene (reference sequence). Trimming cost V 0 bases and J 4 bases; bases outside gene matches: 3. The CDR3 contains 15 residues. The CDR3 reads CASSYSGQGTTEAFF. The CDR3 DNA is TGTGCCAGCAGTTACTCAGGACAGGGGACCACTGAAGCTTTCTTT.

By frequency in the sample, this clonotype is medium-sized. The chain couples TRBV6-2 or TRBV6-3 to TRBJ2-1; 8 bases are shared with TRBD2. Germline CDR1 is MNHEY and CDR2 is SVGEGT. This CDR3 has 13 residues. The V segment lost 7 bases and the J segment 5 bases; nucleotides outside the gene matches: 4. In nucleotides, the CDR3 is TGTGCCAGCAAACGAGCGGGAGACAATGAGCAGTTCTTC. Translation: CASKRAGDNEQFF.

The V and J genes are TRBV12-3 or TRBV12-4 and TRBJ2-5; 8 bases are shared with TRBD1. The DNA matches TRBJ2-7 better at its end, which makes the J call doubtful. The CDR3 loop spans 15 amino acids. CDR3 DNA: TGTGCCAGCAGCTTGGACAGGGAGACTATCTACGAGCAGTACTTC. Amino acids: CASSLDRETIYEQYF.

This clonotype is termed medium-sized. The chain couples TRBV6-1 to TRBJ2-5, with a weak D call TRBD1 (6 bases). V was trimmed by 1 base and J by 1 base, leaving 10 bases between them. This CDR3 is built from 15 residues. From germline, CDR1 is MNHNS and CDR2 SASEGT. CDR3 loop: CASSEGSGAQETQYF. Here the CDR3 DNA reads TGTGCCAGCAGTGAAGGGTCAGGGGCCCAAGAGACCCAGTACTTC.

This chain joins TRBV28 and TRBJ1-1; a possible D gene is TRBD1 (6 bases). The CDR3 runs 15 residues. Germline V gene sequence: CDR1 MDHEN, CDR2 SYDVKM. Trimming stripped 4 bases from V and 2 bases from J, with 14 bases between. The CDR3 nucleotides read TGTGCCAGCAGTTCCACAACAGGGTCCAACACTGAAGCTTTCTTT. Translation gives CASSSTTGSNTEAFF.

By sample fraction, this clonotype is medium-sized. In DNA form, the CDR3 reads TGTGCCAGCAGTTTACGTGGACAGCGAAACAATGAGCAGTTCTTC. This codes for CASSLRGQRNNEQFF. The J gene is TRBJ2-1, the V gene TRBV27; maybe TRBD1 (6 bases). The CDR3 covers 15 residues. Per the germline V gene, CDR1 is MNHEY and CDR2 is SMNVEV (reference sequence). The V gene lost 2 bases and the J gene lost 5 bases, with 13 bases spanning the gap.

The genes are TRBV6-4 and TRBJ2-2, with D uncertain. Trimming cost V 2 bases and J 3 bases, with 4 bases left between them. Germline CDR1 MRHNA, CDR2 SNTAGT. The CDR3 length is 13 residues. The CDR3 bases are TGTGCCAGCAGTGACAGGGACACCGGGGAGCTGTTTTTT. This codes for CASSDRDTGELFF.

This clonotype has more than one count but fewer than ten. The chain has TRBV7-2 and TRBJ2-5; tentatively, D is TRBD2 (6 bases). The assigned J gene may be wrong: the sequence end matches TRBJ2-7 better. The length of the CDR3 is 15 residues. Germline-derived CDR1 and CDR2 are SGHTA and FQGNSA. CDR3 loop: CASSLEMGGNYEQYF. The CDR3 coding sequence is TGTGCCAGCAGCTTAGAGATGGGGGGAAACTACGAGCAGTACTTC.

This clonotype is classed as medium-sized. V and J are TRBV6-5 and TRBJ2-1; TRBD1 might be the D (6 bases). TRBJ2-7 matches the DNA end more closely, so the J call is doubtful. Germline CDR1 reads MNHEY; CDR2 reads SVGAGI. This CDR3 comprises 15 residues. CDR3 residues: CASSYSLDSAYEQYF. As DNA, the CDR3 is TGTGCCAGCAGTTACTCCCTGGACAGTGCCTACGAGCAGTACTTC.

V and J are TRBV12-3 or TRBV12-4 and TRBJ2-3; TRBD2 aligns across 9 bases. With 6 bases clipped from V and 3 bases from J, the junction kept 4 bases outside the gene matches. The CDR3 contains 14 residues. The CDR3 loop is CASSIAGETDTQYF. The CDR3 DNA is TGTGCCAGCAGCATAGCGGGAGAGACAGATACGCAGTATTTT.

V usage is TRBV12-3 or TRBV12-4 and J usage is TRBJ2-5; D uncertain. This CDR3 has 11 amino acids. V was cut by 3 bases and J by 5 bases, with 4 bases left in between. The CDR3 loop reads CASSFEETQYF. Written as DNA, the CDR3 is TGTGCCAGCAGTTTTGAGGAGACCCAGTACTTC.

The CDR3 sequence: CASSPRATGVLTDTQYF. CDR3 coding DNA: TGTGCCAGCTCACCCCGGGCGACAGGGGTGCTCACAGATACGCAGTATTTT. V gene TRBV18 combines with J gene TRBJ2-3, with 8 bases that match TRBD1. The CDR3 runs to 17 residues. V lost 3 bases to trimming and J lost 2 bases; unmatched junction nucleotides: 10. CDR1 is KGHSH, CDR2 LQKENI, per germline.

The rearrangement uses TRBV7-3 and TRBJ2-1; 10 nucleotides agree with TRBD2. The J call is uncertain, as TRBJ2-7 better fits the DNA end. This CDR3 spans 15 amino acids. Germline loops: CDR1 SGHTA, CDR2 FQGTGA. The CDR3 DNA follows: TGTGCCAGCAGCGAAGGGACTAGCGTAGACAATGAGCAGTACTTC. Encoded protein: CASSEGTSVDNEQYF.

V and J are TRBV4-3 and TRBJ1-1; tentatively, D is TRBD1 (6 bases). Germline-derived CDR1 and CDR2 are LGHNA and YSLEER. The V and J ends lost 0 bases and 0 bases respectively, with 14 bases between them. The length of the CDR3 is 17 residues. The CDR3 coding sequence is TGCGCCAGCAGCCAAGATGTCGCAGGGGTTATGAACACTGAAGCTTTCTTT. This codes for CASSQDVAGVMNTEAFF.

V and J are TRBV27 and TRBJ2-7, with D perhaps TRBD1 (5 bases). The CDR3 loop spans 13 amino acids. Germline CDR1 reads MNHEY; CDR2 reads SMNVEV (reference sequence). The ends were cut back, 7 bases at V and 0 bases at J, with 10 bases in the middle. As DNA, the CDR3 is TGTGCCAGCACCTCAGGGCCCTCCTACGAGCAGTACTTC. This gives the protein CASTSGPSYEQYF.

By its share, this clonotype is medium-sized. This chain's CDR3 is CASSLVGETDTQYF. In nucleotides, the CDR3 is TGTGCCAGCAGCTTAGTTGGGGAGACAGATACGCAGTATTTT. The V call is TRBV11-2, the J call TRBJ2-3, with TRBD2 as a possible D gene (5 bases). The germline V gene encodes CDR1 SGHAT and CDR2 FQNNGV. The CDR3 runs 14 residues. Trimming took 1 base from V and 3 from J, leaving 8 bases between them.